This is a list of T cell receptor beta chains from one sample in a study of cytomegalovirus exposure and HLA in healthy donors. Profiled with immunoSEQ multiplex PCR; TCRdb holds only in-frame clones, not every one. The data show about 120,000 clones, roughly nine tenths seen once. Sequenced sample: PBMCs. The receptors here all came from a woman between 18 and 29 years old in good health and CMV-seronegative. CDR3s include the opening cysteine and the closing phenylalanine or tryptophan.

V: TRBV25-1
J: TRBJ2-2
CDR3: CASSNRNTGELFF

V: TRBV10-1
J: TRBJ1-2
CDR3: CASSEGREEDGYTF

V: TRBV14
J: TRBJ2-5
CDR3: CASGDRETQYF

V: TRBV28
J: TRBJ1-2
CDR3: CASSLPSNYGYTF

V: TRBV27
J: TRBJ2-3
CDR3: CASSLKGAGTDTQYF

V: TRBV6-5
J: TRBJ2-3
CDR3: CASRTSSGYPDTQYF

V: TRBV18
J: TRBJ1-3
CDR3: CASSPPRGSGSGNTIYF

V: TRBV2
J: TRBJ2-2
CDR3: CASSESPAGDLTGELFF

V: TRBV9
J: TRBJ1-6
CDR3: CASSVSHSLNSPLHF

V: TRBV13
J: TRBJ2-2
CDR3: CASTRGAPGIGELFF

V: TRBV27
J: TRBJ2-1
CDR3: CASSPRLGSYNEQFF